These T cell receptor beta chains were read from a single sample in a study of blood T cell repertoires in COVID-19. Only in-frame clones appear in the TCRdb table, and some are missing; sequencing was by immunoSEQ multiplex PCR. The sample has fewer than 150,000 clones, about 85% seen once. The sample was peripheral blood. These receptors were obtained from a middle-aged man with acute or convalescent COVID-19. CDR3s include the opening cysteine and the closing phenylalanine or tryptophan. The D gene is left open where the match is weak. Part of the rows lack a size; the others show once, few, many or a class for expanded clones.

>TRBJ2-5|TRBV5-4|.|.
CASSLGQGSAQYF
TGTGCCAGCAGCTTGGGGCAGGGTAGTGCCCAGTACTTC
>TRBJ2-3|TRBV12-3/TRBV12-4|.|.
CASTATDTQYF
TGTGCCAGTACAGCCACAGATACGCAGTATTTT
>TRBJ2-7|TRBV5-1|.|.
CASSRSYEQYF
TGCGCCAGCAGCCGCTCCTACGAGCAGTACTTC
>TRBJ2-7|TRBV28|.|.
CASSPGTFSYEQYF
TGTGCCAGCAGTCCAGGGACATTTTCCTACGAGCAGTACTTC
>TRBJ1-2|TRBV14|.|.
CASSQLGANYGYTF
TGTGCCAGCAGCCAATTAGGAGCTAACTATGGCTACACCTTC
>TRBJ1-6|TRBV5-5|.|.
CASSQETGLLSPLHF
TGTGCCAGCAGCCAAGAGACAGGTTTACTTTCACCCCTCCACTTT
>TRBJ1-6|TRBV5-1|.|TRBD1
CASSLRQGDSPLHF
TGCGCCAGCAGCTTGAGGCAGGGGGATTCACCCCTCCACTTT
>TRBJ1-2|TRBV5-1|.|.
CASSLAGRGVNYGYTF
TGCGCCAGCAGCTTGGCCGGGAGGGGAGTAAACTATGGCTACACCTTC
>TRBJ1-5|TRBV19|few|.
CASSSSAGSEGNQPQHF
TGTGCCAGTAGTTCCTCGGCGGGGAGTGAGGGCAATCAGCCCCAGCATTTT
>TRBJ2-7|TRBV12-3/TRBV12-4|few|.
CASSLGQGMYF
TGTGCCAGCAGTTTGGGGCAGGGGATGTACTTC
>TRBJ1-6|TRBV3-1/TRBV3-2|.|.
CASSQGVGWANSPLHF
TGTGCCAGCAGCCAAGGGGTTGGATGGGCTAATTCACCCCTCCACTTT
>TRBJ2-7|TRBV7-9|.|.
CASSGKDGLYEQYF
TGTGCCAGCAGCGGGAAGGACGGACTCTACGAGCAGTACTTC
>TRBJ1-2|TRBV6-5|.|.
CASRSGDYGYTF
TGTGCCAGCAGGTCAGGGGACTATGGCTACACCTTC
>TRBJ2-3|TRBV19|.|TRBD2
CASSTWGRIGGASDTQYF
TGTGCCAGTAGTACCTGGGGTCGTATCGGGGGGGCGTCAGATACGCAGTATTTT
>TRBJ1-1|TRBV29-1|.|.
CSAYSGLNTEAFF
TGCAGCGCCTATTCAGGGTTGAACACTGAAGCTTTCTTT
>TRBJ1-4|TRBV6-6|.|TRBD1
CASVVNSGTGEEKLFF
TGTGCCAGCGTAGTTAATTCCGGGACAGGGGAAGAAAAACTGTTTTTT
>TRBJ1-3|TRBV3-1/TRBV3-2|.|.
CATTWGGTGNTIYF
TGTGCCACCACGTGGGGAGGGACTGGAAACACCATATATTTT
>TRBJ1-6|TRBV27|.|.
CASSLSNRHNSPLHF
TGTGCCAGCAGTTTATCGAACAGACATAATTCACCCCTCCACTTT
>TRBJ1-2|TRBV5-6|.|TRBD1
CASSLIGQGAYYGYTF
TGTGCCAGCAGCTTGATTGGGCAGGGGGCGTACTATGGCTACACCTTC
>TRBJ2-5|TRBV11-2|.|.
CASSLVPMETQYF
TGTGCCAGCAGCTTAGTCCCCATGGAGACCCAGTACTTC
>TRBJ2-1|TRBV24-1|.|TRBD2
CATATSGGTYNEQFF
TGTGCCACCGCGACTAGCGGGGGCACCTACAATGAGCAGTTCTTC
>TRBJ2-3|TRBV7-9|.|TRBD1
CASSPRGLQGADTQYF
TGTGCCAGCAGCCCCAGGGGTCTTCAGGGGGCAGATACGCAGTATTTT
>TRBJ1-2|TRBV19|.|.
CASSINGYGYTF
TGTGCCAGTAGTATAAACGGGTATGGCTACACCTTC
>TRBJ1-2|TRBV7-9|.|.
CASSPQGRTSYGYTF
TGTGCCAGCAGCCCTCAAGGACGGACTTCCTATGGCTACACCTTC
>TRBJ2-2|TRBV19|.|TRBD1
CASRQTGGNTGELFF
TGTGCCAGTAGGCAGACAGGGGGGAACACCGGGGAGCTGTTTTTT
>TRBJ1-5|TRBV30|.|.
CAWSVIKRGGTDQPQHF
TGTGCCTGGAGTGTAATTAAAAGGGGTGGCACCGATCAGCCCCAGCATTTT
>TRBJ1-1|TRBV10-3|.|.
CAIKGVSDTEAFF
TGTGCCATCAAGGGGGTATCGGACACTGAAGCTTTCTTT
>TRBJ1-2|TRBV19|.|TRBD1
CATQTGTGTYGYTF
TGTGCCACACAGACCGGGACAGGGACCTATGGCTACACCTTC
>TRBJ1-2|TRBV2|.|TRBD1
CASSEALRDSYGYTF
TGTGCCAGCAGTGAAGCGCTTCGGGACAGCTATGGCTACACCTTC
>TRBJ1-3|TRBV6-1|.|.
CASSEDGGYDGNTIYF
TGTGCCAGCAGTGAAGACGGCGGGTACGATGGAAACACCATATATTTT
>TRBJ1-4|TRBV6-5|.|.
CASSYTYGRVQEKLFF
TGTGCCAGCAGTTATACGTACGGCAGGGTACAAGAAAAACTGTTTTTT
>TRBJ2-1|TRBV4-2|.|TRBD2
CASSQPGTSGGAEVFF
TGTGCCAGCAGCCAACCTGGGACTAGCGGGGGGGCCGAGGTGTTCTTC
>TRBJ2-2|TRBV28|.|.
CASCNIQGGELFF
TGTGCCAGCTGCAACATCCAGGGGGGGGAGCTGTTTTTT
>TRBJ2-5|TRBV11-2|.|TRBD2
CASSPRTSAQETQYF
TGTGCCAGCAGCCCCAGGACTAGCGCTCAAGAGACCCAGTACTTC
>TRBJ1-5|TRBV28|.|TRBD1
CASSFGTVNQPQHF
TGTGCCAGCAGTTTTGGGACAGTCAATCAGCCCCAGCATTTT
>TRBJ1-6|TRBV30|.|TRBD1
CAWSLTGVDSPLHF
TGTGCCTGGAGTCTGACAGGGGTAGATTCACCCCTCCACTTT
>TRBJ1-4|TRBV24-1|.|.
CATSDVGGSEKLFF
TGTGCCACCAGTGATGTCGGGGGGAGTGAAAAACTGTTTTTT
>TRBJ2-7|TRBV5-6|.|.
CASSLLGAPGEQYF
TGTGCCAGCAGCTTGCTGGGCGCCCCAGGCGAGCAGTACTTC
>TRBJ1-2|TRBV7-2|.|.
CASSLGGRQPVYGYTF
TGTGCCAGCAGCTTAGGAGGTCGGCAGCCCGTATATGGCTACACCTTC
>TRBJ1-5|TRBV6-6|.|TRBD1
CASSYSDRAQPQHF
TGTGCCAGCAGTTACTCGGACAGGGCCCAGCCCCAGCATTTT
>TRBJ2-1|TRBV6-5|.|.
CASMGRGLNNEQFF
TGTGCCAGCATGGGGCGGGGACTCAACAATGAGCAGTTCTTC
>TRBJ1-3|TRBV5-6|.|.
CASSLLSASGNTIYF
TGTGCCAGCAGCTTACTCTCCGCTTCTGGAAACACCATATATTTT
>TRBJ2-1|TRBV7-2|.|TRBD1
CASSLSRGTYNEQFF
TGTGCCAGCAGCTTAAGCAGGGGGACCTACAATGAGCAGTTCTTC
>TRBJ1-2|TRBV9|.|TRBD1
CASSALRTGDYGYTF
TGTGCCAGCAGTGCTCTCCGGACAGGGGACTATGGCTACACCTTC
>TRBJ2-1|TRBV28|.|TRBD1
CASSLTLGGPPNEQFF
TGTGCCAGCAGTTTAACCTTAGGGGGCCCCCCCAATGAGCAGTTCTTC
>TRBJ2-1|TRBV5-8|.|.
CASSSQGNEQFF
TGTGCCAGCAGCTCACAGGGAAATGAGCAGTTCTTC
>TRBJ2-7|TRBV9|once|TRBD1
CASSIGQGVSYEQYF
TGTGCCAGCAGCATTGGACAGGGTGTCTCCTACGAGCAGTACTTC